Below are 21 T cell receptor beta chains sequenced from a single sample in a study of brain T cells in children with intractable seizures. Some clones are missing from TCRdb's copy, which holds only in-frame ones; the method was immunoSEQ multiplex PCR. The sample lists more than 40,000 clones; 75% to 95% were seen once. Sequenced material: peripheral blood, taken at surgery. The receptors here all came from a girl aged 2-10 years with tuberous sclerosis and intractable seizures.

The CDR3 sequence is CASSLSGVGYTF. Here the CDR3 DNA reads TGTGCCAGCAGCTTGAGTGGGGTCGGCTACACCTTC. The chain joins TRBV5-4 to TRBJ1-2; D not certain. The CDR3 spans 12 residues. Trimming stripped 1 base from V and 8 bases from J, with 9 bases between. Germline CDR1 and CDR2: SGHNT and YYREEE (reference sequence).

The chain couples TRBV11-2 to TRBJ1-1; a possible D gene is TRBD1 (5 bases). The V and J ends lost 4 bases and 8 bases respectively, with 20 bases between them. The CDR3 consists of 15 residues. Germline CDR1 SGHAT, CDR2 FQNNGV. CDR3 residues: CASSSIRGREGEAFF. CDR3 coding DNA: TGTGCCAGCAGCTCCATAAGGGGCAGGGAGGGGGAAGCTTTCTTT.

The CDR3 sequence: CASSPTPGRNTEAFF. The DNA of the CDR3 is TGTGCCAGCTCACCCACACCCGGGCGGAACACTGAAGCTTTCTTT. The rearrangement uses TRBV18 and TRBJ1-1, with D uncertain. Germline V gives CDR1 KGHSH, CDR2 LQKENI. Trimming took 3 bases from V and 1 from J, leaving 12 bases between them. The CDR3 is made up of 15 amino acids.

The J gene is TRBJ1-5, the V gene TRBV19; D gene uncertain. This CDR3 contains 17 residues. Per the germline V gene, CDR1 is LNHDA and CDR2 is SQIVND (reference sequence). The V end lost 1 base, the J end lost 0 bases, and 13 bases lay between the germline ends. The DNA of the CDR3 is TGTGCCAGTAGTATAGGAGGTTCCGGTCCTAGCAATCAGCCCCAGCATTTT. It specifies CASSIGGSGPSNQPQHF.

The chain is built from TRBV24-1 and TRBJ2-2; the D gene is possibly TRBD1 (5 bases). The V and J ends lost 7 bases and 1 base respectively, with 6 bases between them. Germline CDR1 is KGHDR and CDR2 is SFDVKD. This CDR3 comprises 13 residues. DNA for the CDR3: TGTGCCACCAGGGGGCAGAACACCGGGGAGCTGTTTTTT. This encodes CATRGQNTGELFF.

The chain combines TRBV9 with TRBJ1-2; 8 bases fit TRBD1. The CDR3 covers 15 residues. Germline V gives CDR1 SGDLS, CDR2 YYNGEE. V lost 4 bases to trimming and J lost 6 bases; unmatched junction nucleotides: 11. For the CDR3, the DNA is TGTGCCAGCAGCCTCATGACAGGGGACGGTAATGGCTACACCTTC. Its protein product is CASSLMTGDGNGYTF.

The chain uses TRBV9 and TRBJ1-4; a weak D match, TRBD1 (6 bases). With 7 bases removed from V and 0 bases from J, the gap between germline ends came to 25 bases. The CDR3 consists of 19 residues. CDR1 is SGDLS, CDR2 YYNGEE, per germline. The CDR3 here is CASALLNRDVEATNEKLFF. The CDR3 nucleotides read TGTGCCAGCGCCCTTCTTAACAGGGATGTGGAGGCAACTAATGAAAAACTGTTTTTT.

The chain employs TRBV27 and TRBJ1-5; maybe TRBD1 (5 bases). CDR3 size: 14 residues. In germline, CDR1 is MNHEY, CDR2 SMNVEV (reference sequence). V gave up 5 bases and J gave up 3 bases, with 11 bases separating them. Written as DNA, the CDR3 is TGTGCCAGCAGTACCTCAGGGAACAATCAGCCCCAGCATTTT. It encodes CASSTSGNNQPQHF.

The J gene is TRBJ1-4, the V gene TRBV5-1; D may be TRBD1 (5 bases). The germline V gene has CDR1 SGHRS and CDR2 YFSETQ. This CDR3 region has 14 residues. V was pared by 6 bases and J by 4 bases, with 13 bases between. The CDR3, as DNA: TGCGCCAGCACCACTTGGGGACTTAATGAAAAACTGTTTTTT. As protein: CASTTWGLNEKLFF.

The chain has TRBV10-2 and TRBJ1-6; D not resolved. Per the germline V gene, CDR1 is WSHSY and CDR2 is SAAADI. V lost 2 bases and J 2 bases, leaving 10 bases between the germline ends. This CDR3 comprises 16 residues. CDR3: CASSESGSPYNSPLHF. CDR3 sequence (DNA): TGCGCCAGCAGTGAGAGTGGGAGCCCCTATAATTCACCCCTCCACTTT.

The rearrangement uses TRBV7-3 and TRBJ2-2; D ambiguous. The CDR3 sequence is 12 residues long. Trimming cost V 1 base and J 7 bases, with 4 bases left between them. CDR1 SGHTA and CDR2 FQGTGA come from the germline V gene. The CDR3 is CASSLIDGELFF. CDR3 in DNA: TGTGCCAGCAGCTTAATCGACGGGGAGCTGTTTTTT.

The V and J genes are TRBV10-2 and TRBJ2-6; D not certain. The CDR3 length is 13 residues. Germline V CDR1 and CDR2: WSHSY, SAAADI. The ends were cut back, 8 bases at V and 4 bases at J, with 9 bases in the middle. CDR3 amino acids: CASLSPGANVLTF. The CDR3 region has the DNA TGCGCCAGCCTATCTCCGGGGGCCAACGTCCTGACTTTC.

The rearrangement links TRBV11-2 to TRBJ1-5, with D perhaps matching TRBD1 (5 bases). Deletions cut 5 bases from V and 3 bases from J, with 8 bases between. Germline lookup yields CDR1 SGHAT and CDR2 FQNNGV. This CDR3 has 13 residues. The CDR3 DNA sequence: TGTGCCAGCAGCCCGGACATCAATCAGCCCCAGCATTTT. Translating it yields CASSPDINQPQHF.

This clone was counted a few times. The V gene is TRBV5-1, the J gene TRBJ1-6; 7 bases map to TRBD1. Germline trimming cut 3 bases from V and 5 bases from J; bases unmatched to any gene: 2. The CDR3 extends over 14 amino acids. Germline V gene sequence: CDR1 SGHRS, CDR2 YFSETQ. The CDR3 spells CASSYGQDNSPLHF. The CDR3 nucleotides read TGCGCCAGCAGCTACGGACAGGATAATTCACCCCTCCACTTT.

A single count supports this clone. The chain has TRBV11-2 and TRBJ2-2; D perhaps matches TRBD1 (5 bases). V lost 2 bases to trimming and J lost 2 bases, with 6 bases between them. The CDR3 has 14 residues. Germline CDR1 is SGHAT and CDR2 is FQNNGV. In nucleotides, the CDR3 is TGTGCCAGCAGCTTACAGGGAAACACCGGGGAGCTGTTTTTT. It is translated as CASSLQGNTGELFF.

This clone has a handful of counts. The V call is TRBV5-1, the J call TRBJ1-4; D gene ambiguous. Germline assignment: CDR1 SGHRS and CDR2 YFSETQ. Trimming took 5 bases from V and 1 from J, leaving 12 bases between them. This CDR3 comprises 15 residues. The CDR3 region has the DNA TGCGCCAGCAGAAATGTGGCGGGAACTAATGAAAAACTGTTTTTT. It codes for CASRNVAGTNEKLFF.

This clone was observed a few times. CDR3 DNA: TGTGCCATCAGTTCGTCTGACAGGGTCGGAGTCGAGCAGTACTTC. Its protein is CAISSSDRVGVEQYF. The V and J genes are TRBV10-3 and TRBJ2-7; 7 bases are shared with TRBD1. The CDR3 covers 15 residues. The ends lost 5 bases at V and 6 bases at J; junction bases unmatched: 13. Germline V gives CDR1 ENHRY, CDR2 SYGVKD.

This sequence joins TRBV18 and TRBJ2-7; TRBD1 matches 9 bases. After removal of 3 bases from V and 3 bases from J, the junction contained 3 bases not matched to a gene. The CDR3 covers 14 residues. Germline-derived CDR1 and CDR2 are KGHSH and LQKENI. This chain's CDR3 is CASSPRDRVYEQYF. CDR3 nucleotides: TGTGCCAGCTCACCTAGGGACAGGGTCTACGAGCAGTACTTC.

The chain joins TRBV5-4 to TRBJ1-1; D remains ambiguous. CDR3 length equals 14 residues. The germline V gene has CDR1 SGHNT and CDR2 YYREEE (reference sequence). Deletions cut 2 bases from V and 4 bases from J, with 12 bases between. The chain's CDR3 is CASSLIGSSTEAFF. The CDR3 coding sequence is TGTGCCAGCAGCTTAATCGGGTCTTCCACTGAAGCTTTCTTT.

This chain links TRBV5-4 with TRBJ2-2; the D gene is possibly TRBD1 (5 bases). Per germline, CDR1 SGHNT and CDR2 YYREEE (reference sequence). Trimming left V 4 bases short and J 0 bases short, with 13 bases between. CDR3 size: 16 residues. Here the CDR3 reads CASSRKQVANTGELFF. The CDR3 coding sequence is TGTGCCAGCAGCAGGAAACAGGTAGCGAACACCGGGGAGCTGTTTTTT.

The chain couples TRBV5-4 to TRBJ1-1, with 7 nucleotides matching TRBD1. This CDR3 contains 16 residues. Trimming at V came to 0 bases and at J to 1 base, leaving 6 bases not matched to a gene. Germline lookup yields CDR1 SGHNT and CDR2 YYREEE (reference sequence). The chain's CDR3 is CASSLARQGRNTEAFF. CDR3 coding DNA: TGTGCCAGCAGCTTGGCTCGACAGGGTCGGAACACTGAAGCTTTCTTT. Full variable domain (outside the CDR3, taken from reference TRBV5-4 and TRBJ1-1): ETGVTQSPTHLIKTRGQQVTLRCSSQSGHNTVSWYQQALGQGPQFIFQYYREEENGRGNFPPRFSGLQFPNYSSELNVNALELDDSALYLCASSLARQGRNTEAFFGQGTRLTVV.